These 23 T cell receptor beta chains were sequenced from one sample in a study of post-analysis software for immune sequencing data. Study-level points and caveats: The five TRBV segments detected at higher frequency in patients than in controls included TRBV5-6, TRBV5-1 and TRBV20-1.

Their antigens are not known. Prepared libraries of TCR beta cDNA carried unique molecular identifiers. TCRdb re-derived calls from the PCR reads in MiXCR, one entry per CDR3 protein. The data contain approximately 730,000 distinct CDR3 sequences, roughly 30% of them singletons. What was sequenced was blood. The receptors stem from a girl under 18 with multiple sclerosis.

The genes are TRBV21-1 and TRBJ2-5; the table's D call, TRBD1, has no DNA check behind it. The DNA end is more similar to TRBJ2-7, so the J call may be wrong. TRBV21-1 is flagged as a pseudogene. This CDR3 spans 15 amino acids. In DNA, the CDR3 is TGTGCCAGCAGCAAGTGGCACAAGACGCCCGACGAGCAGTACTTC. It specifies CASSKWHKTPDEQYF.

The rearrangement links TRBV5-5 to TRBJ2-1, with D perhaps assigned TRBD1 or TRBD2 (5 bases each). Trimming pared 1 base from V and 9 bases from J, leaving 11 bases between. The germline V gene encodes CDR1 SGHKS and CDR2 YYEKEE (reference sequence). The CDR3 contains 13 residues. CDR3 sequence: CASSLSEGTEQFF. For the CDR3, the DNA is TGTGCCAGCAGCTTGTCCGAGGGGACTGAGCAGTTCTTC.

This clonotype turned up a few times. The chain has TRBV9 and TRBJ2-1; tentatively, D is TRBD2 (6 bases). The CDR3 has 15 amino acids. Germline V lookup: CDR1 SGDLS, CDR2 YYNGEE. V dropped 0 bases and J dropped 7 bases, with 14 bases sitting between them. The DNA of the CDR3 is TGTGCCAGCAGCGTAGGTGGTGGAGGGGTGAATGAGCAGTTCTTC. Translating gives CASSVGGGGVNEQFF.

The V call is TRBV5-1, the J call TRBJ2-1; no definite D call. There are 14 residues in the CDR3. Germline-derived CDR1 and CDR2 are SGHRS and YFSETQ. V lost 3 bases, J lost 3 bases, and 10 bases lay in between. CDR3 in amino acids: CASSSLDGYNEQFF. In nucleotides, the CDR3 is TGCGCCAGCAGCTCCCTGGACGGCTACAATGAGCAGTTCTTC.

This clonotype was found a few times. This chain joins TRBV7-2 and TRBJ2-7; 8 bases line up with TRBD1. V was clipped by 4 bases and J by 10 bases; unmatched bases: 12. Germline CDR1 SGHTA, CDR2 FQGNSA. The CDR3 length is 14 residues. CDR3 in amino acids: CASSSPRGLFSQYF. The CDR3 DNA sequence: TGTGCCAGCAGCTCGCCCAGGGGGCTTTTCTCCCAGTACTTC.

The CDR3 coding sequence is TGCAGTGCTAGAGATTGGTACGGCCTCCATAGCACAGATACGCAGTATTTT. Translating gives CSARDWYGLHSTDTQYF. The chain is built from TRBV20-1 and TRBJ2-3; D is ambiguous. V was trimmed by 0 bases and J by 0 bases, leaving 16 bases between them. CDR1 and CDR2 from the germline V gene are DFQATT and SNEGSKA (reference sequence). CDR3 length equals 17 residues.

The chain carries TRBV5-1 and TRBJ1-3; possibly TRBD1 for D (6 bases). Germline values: CDR1 SGHRS, CDR2 YFSETQ. This CDR3 is 16 amino acids long. V lost 4 bases and J lost 0, with 14 bases in between. In DNA form, the CDR3 reads TGCGCCAGCAGCCCGGACAGCCAGAGCTCTGGAAACACCATATATTTT. Translating gives CASSPDSQSSGNTIYF.

This clonotype was counted ten times or more. The chain links TRBV20-1 to TRBJ2-7; weak D call: TRBD1 (6 bases). V was pared by 3 bases and J by 2 bases, with 8 bases between. There are 12 residues in the CDR3. CDR1 and CDR2 from the germline V gene are DFQATT and SNEGSKA (reference sequence). The CDR3 loop is CSASTGPYEQYF. The CDR3 DNA reads TGCAGTGCTAGTACAGGGCCCTACGAGCAGTACTTC.

This clonotype appeared a few times. The V and J genes are TRBV10-1 and TRBJ2-1; D may correspond to TRBD1 or TRBD2 (5 bases each). Germline CDR1 is WNHNN and CDR2 is SYGVQD (reference sequence). V lost 3 bases and J 1 base, leaving 16 bases between the germline ends. This CDR3 is built from 17 residues. CDR3 amino acids: CASSDPRRGGSYNEQFF. In DNA, the CDR3 is TGCGCCAGCAGTGACCCACGAAGGGGCGGGTCCTACAATGAGCAGTTCTTC.

This clonotype was counted a few times. The V gene is TRBV4-1, the J gene TRBJ2-7; no reliable D call. Germline values: CDR1 MGHRA, CDR2 YSYEKL. The CDR3 sequence is 14 residues long. V shed 3 bases and J shed 1 base, with 10 bases lying between them. In nucleotides, the CDR3 is TGCGCCAGCAGCCACGCGGCGGATTCCTACGAGCAGTACTTC. Translated: CASSHAADSYEQYF.

The rearrangement joins TRBV28 to TRBJ2-1, with 11 nucleotides matching TRBD2. The V segment lost 9 bases and the J segment 3 bases; nucleotides outside the gene matches: 7. Germline CDR1 and CDR2: MDHEN and SYDVKM. The CDR3 runs 15 residues. The CDR3 sequence: CASFVAGGFYNEQFF. In DNA, the CDR3 is TGTGCCAGTTTCGTAGCGGGAGGGTTCTACAATGAGCAGTTCTTC.

This sequence joins TRBV20-1 and TRBJ2-5; D is tentatively TRBD1 or TRBD2 (5 bases each). V shed 0 bases and J shed 4 bases, with 15 bases lying between them. This CDR3 has 15 amino acids. Germline assignment: CDR1 DFQATT and CDR2 SNEGSKA (reference sequence). The CDR3 protein is CSARDGRRERETQYF. The CDR3 DNA sequence: TGCAGTGCTAGAGACGGGCGCAGGGAGAGAGAGACCCAGTACTTC.

This clonotype came up many times. The chain links TRBV29-1 to TRBJ2-7, with D possibly matching TRBD1 (5 bases). V shed 6 bases and J shed 3 bases, with 21 bases lying between them. From germline, CDR1 is SQVTM and CDR2 ANQGSEA. This CDR3 contains 15 residues. In DNA form, the CDR3 reads TGCAGCGTCGGACCGTCGGACACTAAGATCTACGAGCAGTACTTC. It codes for CSVGPSDTKIYEQYF.

In its sample, this clonotype was seen many times. The V and J genes are TRBV20-1 and TRBJ2-1, with 9 positions matching TRBD2. The junction had 5 bases not matched to a gene; V was cut back by 5 bases and J by 3 bases. Looked up from germline, CDR1 is DFQATT and CDR2 is SNEGSKA (reference sequence). The CDR3 covers 14 residues. The CDR3 reads CSADSGRSYNEQFF. The CDR3 bases are TGCAGTGCTGACAGCGGGAGGAGCTACAATGAGCAGTTCTTC.

This clonotype appeared a few times. The CDR3 nucleotides are TGTGCCAGCAGCCGGACTAGCGGGGGGGAGACCCAGTACTTC. It yields the protein CASSRTSGGETQYF. This chain links TRBV27 with TRBJ2-5; 14 nucleotides line up with TRBD2. Losses at the gene ends were 6 bases for V and 5 bases for J; bases not matched to a gene: 2. Germline CDR1 MNHEY, CDR2 SMNVEV (reference sequence). The CDR3 is 14 residues long.

V gene TRBV12-3 or TRBV12-4 combines with J gene TRBJ2-1; the match to TRBD2 covers 13 bases. The V segment lost 5 bases and the J segment 1 base; nucleotides outside the gene matches: 5. CDR3 length: 17 amino acids. DNA for the CDR3: TGTGCCAGCAGTCCCCGGACTAGCGGGAGATCCTACAATGAGCAGTTCTTC. As protein: CASSPRTSGRSYNEQFF.

This clonotype was seen only a few times. The J gene is TRBJ1-5, the V gene TRBV12-3 or TRBV12-4; TRBD1 is a possible D gene (6 bases). Trimming took off 6 bases at V and 7 bases at J, with 19 bases between the two ends. The CDR3 runs 15 residues. The CDR3 here is CASSRLGGASQPQHF. As DNA, the CDR3 is TGTGCCAGCAGCCGTCTGGGGGGGGCCAGCCAGCCCCAGCATTTT.

V is TRBV5-1 and J is TRBJ1-1; D is uncertain. This CDR3 has 14 residues. V gave up 0 bases and J gave up 0 bases, with 6 bases separating them. From germline, CDR1 is SGHRS and CDR2 YFSETQ. CDR3: CASSLGLMNTEAFF. In DNA, the CDR3 is TGCGCCAGCAGCTTGGGACTGATGAACACTGAAGCTTTCTTT.

The chain is built from TRBV24-1 and TRBJ2-1; D not certain. The V gene's germline CDR1 is KGHDR and CDR2 SFDVKD. V shed 0 bases and J shed 2 bases, with 10 bases lying between them. The CDR3 runs to 16 residues. CDR3 in amino acids: CATSDLRMETYNEQFF. The CDR3 region has the DNA TGTGCCACCAGTGATTTGCGTATGGAGACCTACAATGAGCAGTTCTTC.

CDR3 loop: CASSLAVRRAPYNEQFF. CDR3 bases: TGTGCCAGCAGCTTAGCCGTCAGGCGGGCCCCTTACAATGAGCAGTTCTTC. V usage is TRBV7-2 and J usage is TRBJ2-1; D is possibly TRBD2 (5 bases). Germline V lookup: CDR1 SGHTA, CDR2 FQGNSA. The V and J ends lost 0 bases and 4 bases respectively, with 16 bases between them. The CDR3 is 17 amino acids.

This clonotype was counted at least ten times. The chain couples TRBV4-3 to TRBJ2-1, with 7 bases aligning to TRBD2. Unmatched junction bases numbered 5, after V lost 4 bases and J lost 2 bases. CDR3 length: 15 amino acids. CDR1 is LGHNA and CDR2 is YSLEER in the germline V gene. CDR3 in DNA: TGCGCCAGCAGCCGGCTAGCGGAAACCTACAATGAGCAGTTCTTC. This gives the protein CASSRLAETYNEQFF.

This clonotype has only a few counts. The gene calls are TRBV11-2 and TRBJ2-1; 9 positions match TRBD1. The CDR3 spans 14 residues. Germline V lookup: CDR1 SGHAT, CDR2 FQNNGV. Trimming at V came to 6 bases and at J to 5 bases, leaving 5 bases not matched to a gene. The CDR3: CASRTGGGHNEQFF. As DNA, the CDR3 is TGTGCCAGCAGGACAGGGGGGGGCCACAATGAGCAGTTCTTC.

The chain combines TRBV7-2 with TRBJ2-7; D not certain. Germline V CDR1 and CDR2: SGHTA, FQGNSA. V lost 5 bases and J 6 bases, leaving 14 bases between the germline ends. The CDR3 runs to 13 residues. The CDR3 protein is CASSREADREQYF. The CDR3 coding sequence is TGTGCCAGCAGCCGAGAGGCGGACCGCGAGCAGTACTTC.